Reported below is one TCR beta chain. The CDR3 has 15 amino acids. CDR1 and CDR2 from the germline V gene are GTSNPN and SVGIG (reference sequence). The V gene end was trimmed by 4 bases and the J gene end by 2 bases; junction bases not matched to a gene: 8. This sample was taken from a study of T cells after somatic rescue of genetic block. The table came from immunoSEQ multiplex PCR; TCRdb's copy has only in-frame clones and leaves some out. Of tens of thousands of clones listed, approximately 96% are singletons. The chain uses TRBV30 and TRBJ2-1, with 7 nucleotides matching TRBD2. The receptor's source is a child younger than two. Material: peripheral blood mononuclear cells (PBMCs). The DNA for the CDR3 is TGTGCCTGGAATTCGGGCGGGAGCACCTACAATGAGCAGTTCTTC. This codes for CAWNSGGSTYNEQFF.